This TCR beta chain was recovered during a study of OX40 agonist ivuxolimab in advanced cancers. Study at large: Ivuxolimab doses were 0.01, 0.1, 0.3, 1.5, 3 or 10 mg/kg every 2 weeks.

V was cut by 8 bases and J by 5 bases, with 13 bases left in between. This CDR3 has 12 residues. From germline, CDR1 is MNHEY and CDR2 SVGAGI. Measured with immunoSEQ multiplex PCR; TCRdb has only the in-frame clones, and not every one. This sample has 75,000 to 80,000 clones, with around 86% found just once. The clonotype comes from an adult with an advanced solid tumor such as melanoma, head and neck, liver or kidney cancer. The sample in question was CD4+ or CD8+ T cells sorted from blood, obtained in a trial of the OX40 agonist ivuxolimab. This chain uses TRBV6-5 with TRBJ2-7, with a possible D match to TRBD2 (5 bases). DNA of the CDR3: TGTGCCAGCCAAGGAGTGAGGGACGAGCAGTACTTC. Amino acid sequence: CASQGVRDEQYF.